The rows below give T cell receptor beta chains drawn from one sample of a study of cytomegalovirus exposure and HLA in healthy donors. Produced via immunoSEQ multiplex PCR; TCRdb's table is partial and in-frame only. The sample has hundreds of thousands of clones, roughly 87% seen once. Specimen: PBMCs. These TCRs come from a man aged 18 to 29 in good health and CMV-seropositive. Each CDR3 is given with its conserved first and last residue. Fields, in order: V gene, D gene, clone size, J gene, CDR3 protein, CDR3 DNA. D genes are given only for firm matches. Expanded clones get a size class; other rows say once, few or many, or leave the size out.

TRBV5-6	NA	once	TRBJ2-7	CASSLVSYEQYF	TGTGCCAGCAGCTTGGTCAGCTACGAGCAGTACTTC
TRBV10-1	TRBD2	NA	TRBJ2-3	CASGPSGGTDTQYF	TGCGCCAGTGGACCTAGCGGGGGAACAGATACGCAGTATTTT
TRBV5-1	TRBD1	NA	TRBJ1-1	CASSLGRGQGEAFF	TGCGCCAGCAGCTTGGGCAGGGGGCAGGGTGAAGCTTTCTTT
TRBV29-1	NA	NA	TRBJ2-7	CSVVSPSQEQYF	TGCAGCGTTGTTAGTCCCTCGCAGGAGCAGTACTTC
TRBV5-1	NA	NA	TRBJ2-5	CASSLSPQETQYF	TGCGCCAGCAGCTTGAGTCCCCAAGAGACCCAGTACTTC
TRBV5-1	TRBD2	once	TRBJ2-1	CASSLDGGSVGEQFF	TGCGCCAGCAGCTTAGATGGCGGGAGCGTCGGTGAGCAGTTCTTC
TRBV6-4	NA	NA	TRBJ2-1	CASSDYPHNEQFF	TGTGCCAGCAGTGACTACCCGCACAATGAGCAGTTCTTC
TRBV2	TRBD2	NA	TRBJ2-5	CASSGRSQETQYF	TGTGCCAGTAGCGGGAGGTCACAAGAGACCCAGTACTTC
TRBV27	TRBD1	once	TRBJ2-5	CASSTDRGQETQYF	TGTGCCAGCAGTACGGACAGGGGCCAAGAGACCCAGTACTTC
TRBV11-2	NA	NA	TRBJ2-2	CASSWGVRGGELFF	TGTGCCAGCAGCTGGGGAGTCCGCGGCGGGGAGCTGTTTTTT
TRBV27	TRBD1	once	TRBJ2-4	CASSRQGATGTGNIQYF	TGTGCCAGCAGCAGACAGGGGGCCACGGGCACCGGAAACATTCAGTACTTC
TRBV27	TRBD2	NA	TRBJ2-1	CASSFLAGVKNEQFF	TGTGCCAGCAGTTTCCTAGCGGGAGTTAAGAATGAGCAGTTCTTC
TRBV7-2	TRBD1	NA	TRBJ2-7	CASSLPLGGSSYEQYF	TGTGCCAGCAGTCTGCCACTAGGGGGCTCCTCCTACGAGCAGTACTTC
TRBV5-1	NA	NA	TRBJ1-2	CASSLGDNYGYTF	TGCGCCAGCAGCTTGGGGGATAACTATGGCTACACCTTC
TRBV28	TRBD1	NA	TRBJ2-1	CASSPPTGSSYNEQFF	TGTGCCAGCAGTCCCCCGACAGGGAGCTCCTACAATGAGCAGTTCTTC
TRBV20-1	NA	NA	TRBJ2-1	CSAYYNEQFF	TGCAGTGCCTACTACAATGAGCAGTTCTTC